The entry that follows covers one TCR beta chain sequence. Its antigen remains unknown. The data were taken from a study of shared clonotypes between healthy human individuals. Study-wide findings and caveats: Enrolling few donors narrowed the genetic and exposure-history diversity that was represented.

Terminally differentiated effector memory CD45RA+ cells were excluded by CCR7 positive selection of CD45RO-negative cells. Germline CDR1 and CDR2: SGHNT and YYREEE (reference sequence). The trim removed 2 bases at V and 4 bases at J, leaving 6 bases unmatched. This CDR3 region has 16 residues. The protocol was immunoSEQ multiplex PCR, while the TCRdb copy is restricted to in-frame clones and leaves out a portion. Of approximately 2,200,000 clones listed, about 93% are singletons. The specimen sequenced was naive CD8+ T cells from PBMCs. J is TRBJ2-1 and V is TRBV5-4; 10 bases agree with TRBD2. The receptor was derived from a man younger than 30 in good health. Some clones in this sample may be carry-over from other donors' samples. CDR3: CASSFAGLAVYNEQFF. The CDR3 region has the DNA TGTGCCAGCAGCTTCGCAGGACTAGCGGTTTACAATGAGCAGTTCTTC.